This T cell receptor (beta chain) was recovered during a study of early T cells in non-severe SARS-CoV-2 infection. The germline CDR1 and CDR2 sequences are SGHVS and FQNEAQ. The CDR3 extends over 17 amino acids. J gave up 0 bases and V 4 bases, and 9 bases lay outside the gene matches. TCRdb recomputed calls from the 5' RACE reads with MiXCR, one row per CDR3 protein. The table lists 70,000 or so distinct CDR3 sequences, 3.5% to 6% of them singletons. This sequence was found in an adult who was a healthcare worker with PCR-confirmed SARS-CoV-2 infection or an uninfected control (not recorded which). The donor label of this sample is uncertain. The chain couples TRBV7-8 to TRBJ2-3, with 8 bases lining up with TRBD2. The sequencing used whole blood, collected at baseline. The CDR3, as DNA: TGTGCCAGCAGCTCCCTTTGGGCGGGGGGTAGCACAGATACGCAGTATTTT. Protein: CASSSLWAGGSTDTQYF.